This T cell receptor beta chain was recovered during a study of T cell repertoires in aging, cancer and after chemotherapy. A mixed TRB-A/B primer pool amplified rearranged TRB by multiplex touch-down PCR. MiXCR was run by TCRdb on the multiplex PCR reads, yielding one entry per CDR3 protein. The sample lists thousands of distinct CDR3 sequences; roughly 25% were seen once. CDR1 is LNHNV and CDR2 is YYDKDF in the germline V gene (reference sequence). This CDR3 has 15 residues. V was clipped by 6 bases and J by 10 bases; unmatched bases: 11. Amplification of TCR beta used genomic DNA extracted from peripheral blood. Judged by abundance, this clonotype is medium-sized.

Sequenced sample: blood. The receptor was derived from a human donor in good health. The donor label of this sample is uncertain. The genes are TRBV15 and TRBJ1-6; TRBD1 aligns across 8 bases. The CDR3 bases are TGTGCCACCAGTGATCGGACAGGGAGTAGATCACCCCTCCACTTT. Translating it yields CATSDRTGSRSPLHF.